These T cell receptor beta chains were read from a single sample in a study of T-cell reconstitution after alpha-beta-depleted transplantation in children. TCRdb processed the PCR reads anew with MiXCR; each CDR3 protein has one entry. Of a few hundred thousand distinct CDR3 sequences listed, 13% are singletons. Here the sequenced sample was PBMCs, mostly from graft donor cells, taken 360 days after TCRalphabeta/CD19-depleted stem cell transplant. The receptors here all came from a male patient under 18 who had a stem cell transplant for acute myeloid leukemia, so the T cells may come from the graft donor. Each CDR3 is given without its conserved first and last residue.

TRBJ2-7 | TRBV21-1 | ASTNSQTGRTYEQY
TRBJ1-2 | TRBV7-2 | ASRGRGDNYGYT
TRBJ2-5 | TRBV5-1 | ASRILEETQY
TRBJ2-7 | TRBV20-1 | SALGTSGYYEQY
TRBJ1-1 | TRBV3-1 | ASSLPGRPEAF
TRBJ2-2 | TRBV12-5 | ASGRDSLAGELF
TRBJ1-6 | TRBV25-1 | ASSEFGGSFDSPLH
TRBJ2-2 | TRBV20-1 | SARRLAGGLNTGELF
TRBJ2-2 | TRBV5-1 | ASSWFGTSGSDTGELF
TRBJ2-7 | TRBV20-1 | SARLFLGSPYEQY
TRBJ2-2 | TRBV9 | ASSVELYTGELF
TRBJ2-7 | TRBV5-1 | ASSLGWPYEQY
TRBJ2-1 | TRBV30 | AWSPGEWEYEQF
TRBJ2-6 | TRBV28 | ASSFLGWGNSGANVLT
TRBJ1-5 | TRBV7-8 | ASSTEGGGNQPQH
TRBJ2-1 | TRBV20-1 | SASGTGTYNEQF
TRBJ2-3 | TRBV29-1 | SVEEIRLERFTDTQY
TRBJ2-7 | TRBV28 | ASISPAYWGYEQY
TRBJ2-7 | TRBV27 | ASSTRDRVFYEQY
TRBJ2-7 | TRBV20-1 | SARIPGVGRSYEQY
TRBJ2-5 | TRBV7-6 | ASSAYLGRETQY